Listed here are 23 T cell receptor beta chains from one sample, sequenced in a study of CD8+ T cells in alopecia areata (dated by TCRdb to the late 2010s). The library was obtained by the immunoSEQ multiplex PCR assay. To provide template for TCR sequencing, every sample had RNA extracted and reverse transcribed into cDNA. This is the immuneACCESS table as TCRdb keeps it, with only in-frame sequences that have V and J called. A part of the clones is gone; compared with another copy, unresolved V genes explain less than half, and the rest is unexplained. The sample records over 200,000 clones, about 60% of which are singletons. The ten most abundant clones make up approximately 0.5% of the sample. The time point label here, explained by the study, means: baseline before oral tofacitinib. Sequenced here: CD4+ T cells sorted from blood, sampled at week 0. Source of these receptors: a human donor with alopecia areata.

This clone was seen a few times. The chain employs TRBV18 and TRBJ2-3; D is ambiguous. The CDR3 covers 13 residues. V lost 0 bases and J lost 8, with 9 bases in between. The V gene's germline CDR1 is KGHSH and CDR2 LQKENI. CDR3 sequence: CASSPPLRGTQYF. CDR3 DNA sequence: TGTGCCAGCTCACCACCGTTACGCGGTACGCAGTATTTT.

The CDR3 reads CASSAQGAALYGYTF. In DNA, the CDR3 is TGTGCCAGCAGTGCACAGGGGGCGGCCTTGTATGGCTACACCTTC. The chain couples TRBV25-1 to TRBJ1-2; TRBD1 matches at 9 bases. The CDR3 spans 15 residues. V was clipped by 4 bases and J by 5 bases; unmatched bases: 8. CDR1 is MGHDK and CDR2 is SYGVNS in the germline V gene.

A word on this clone: Additional DNA sequences in this sample encode the identical CDR3. The J gene is TRBJ2-7, the V gene TRBV29-1; 9 nucleotides align to TRBD1. The CDR3 is made up of 12 amino acids. The germline V gene has CDR1 SQVTM and CDR2 ANQGSEA. J gave up 6 bases and V 3 bases, and 3 bases lay outside the gene matches. This chain's CDR3 is CSVEGQGAEQYF. The CDR3 nucleotides are TGCAGCGTTGAGGGACAGGGAGCCGAGCAGTACTTC.

The sample holds a few counts of this clone. The chain combines TRBV7-8 with TRBJ2-1; a weak D match, TRBD2 (6 bases). With 6 bases removed from V and 0 bases from J, the gap between germline ends came to 15 bases. This CDR3 region has 16 residues. Per the germline V gene, CDR1 is SGHVS and CDR2 is FQNEAQ. CDR3 residues: CASRARRGSSYNEQFF. The CDR3 bases are TGTGCCAGCAGAGCCCGGAGGGGAAGCTCCTACAATGAGCAGTTCTTC.

V gene TRBV7-6 combines with J gene TRBJ2-4; D remains ambiguous. V gave up 5 bases and J gave up 9 bases, with 11 bases separating them. Looked up from germline, CDR1 is SGHVS and CDR2 is FNYEAQ. The CDR3 is 12 amino acids. The DNA of the CDR3 is TGTGCCAGCAGCCCCCTAGACTCCATTCAGTACTTC. Its protein is CASSPLDSIQYF.

At least ten counts were recorded for this clone. V is TRBV11-2 and J is TRBJ1-2; D gene uncertain. The V end was cut by 4 bases, the J end by 7 bases, with 4 bases between. CDR3 size: 10 residues. Germline CDR1 reads SGHAT; CDR2 reads FQNNGV. Written as DNA, the CDR3 is TGTGCCAGCAGCTCCATTGGCTACACCTTC. Translating gives CASSSIGYTF.

The chain employs TRBV11-2 and TRBJ1-1; D remains unclear. Germline V gene lookup returns CDR1 SGHAT and CDR2 FQNNGV. CDR3 size: 13 residues. The V end was cut by 5 bases, the J end by 4 bases, with 11 bases between. CDR3 in DNA: TGTGCCAGCAGCCTTCGGGCCATCACTGAAGCTTTCTTT. Its protein product is CASSLRAITEAFF.

V gene TRBV6-5 combines with J gene TRBJ1-2; D gene uncertain. Germline CDR1 MNHEY, CDR2 SVGAGI. The CDR3 is 13 amino acids. V was trimmed by 7 bases and J by 4 bases, leaving 13 bases between them. CDR3 protein: CASTPGPFYGYTF. CDR3 sequence (DNA): TGTGCCAGCACCCCTGGGCCCTTCTATGGCTACACCTTC.

The rearrangement links TRBV7-9 to TRBJ2-2; 7 bases are shared with TRBD2. CDR1 is SEHNR and CDR2 is FQNEAQ in the germline V gene (reference sequence). CDR3 size: 15 residues. With 3 bases clipped from V and 2 bases from J, the junction kept 3 bases outside the gene matches. The CDR3 reads CASSLASGNTGELFF. The DNA for the CDR3 is TGTGCCAGCAGCTTGGCTAGCGGAAACACCGGGGAGCTGTTTTTT.

The CDR3 loop reads CASSEERGSNEKLFF. For the CDR3, the DNA is TGTGCCAGCAGTGAAGAAAGGGGGTCTAATGAAAAACTGTTTTTT. This chain joins TRBV2 and TRBJ1-4; possibly TRBD1 for D (6 bases). Per germline, CDR1 SNHLY and CDR2 FYNNEI. CDR3 length: 15 residues. V was cut by 1 base and J by 3 bases, with 9 bases left in between. The whole variable domain, remainder taken from reference TRBV2 and TRBJ1-4, is EPEVTQTPSHQVTQMGQEVILRCVPISNHLYFYWYRQILGQKVEFLVSFYNNEISEKSEIFDDQFSVERPDGSNFTLKIRSTKLEDSAMYFCASSEERGSNEKLFFGSGTQLSVL.

V is TRBV2 and J is TRBJ1-1; D unclear. Germline-derived CDR1 and CDR2 are SNHLY and FYNNEI. The CDR3 totals 13 residues. The V end lost 5 bases, the J end lost 1 base, and 8 bases lay between the germline ends. The CDR3 region is CASSRQRNTEAFF. DNA of the CDR3: TGTGCCAGCAGTAGGCAGAGGAACACTGAAGCTTTCTTT.

CDR3 in amino acids: CATSRGAMGNQPQHF. CDR3 in DNA: TGTGCCACCTCACGCGGTGCAATGGGCAATCAGCCCCAGCATTTT. The chain is built from TRBV5-4 and TRBJ1-5; unclear D gene. V was shortened by 9 bases and J by 2 bases, with 18 bases between the two germline ends. CDR1 and CDR2 (germline): SGHNT, YYREEE (reference sequence). The CDR3 length is 15 residues.

This clone was recorded once. The chain joins TRBV15 to TRBJ2-3, with D hard to call. CDR1 LNHNV and CDR2 YYDKDF come from the germline V gene (reference sequence). Trimming stripped 2 bases from V and 11 bases from J, with 14 bases between. The CDR3 consists of 13 residues. As DNA, the CDR3 is TGTGCCACCAGCAGAAGCGCGGTAGTTGTGCAGTATTTT. Translation: CATSRSAVVVQYF.

This chain links TRBV9 with TRBJ2-7, with a tentative D call TRBD2 (6 bases). Germline-derived CDR1 and CDR2 are SGDLS and YYNGEE. The germline V and J ends were trimmed by 3 bases and 2 bases, with 12 bases remaining between them. This CDR3 has 14 amino acids. The DNA of the CDR3 is TGTGCCAGCAGCGGCGGGGACGGAACCTACGAGCAGTACTTC. Translating it yields CASSGGDGTYEQYF.

This chain connects TRBV5-1 to TRBJ1-4; TRBD1 is a possible D gene (6 bases). The CDR3 is 14 amino acids. Between the trimmed V and J ends, which lost 1 base and 4 bases, there was a span of 8 bases. Germline loops: CDR1 SGHRS, CDR2 YFSETQ. As DNA, the CDR3 is TGCGCCAGCAGCTTGTCAGGGGATAATGAAAAACTGTTTTTT. Translated: CASSLSGDNEKLFF.

V and J are TRBV6-6 and TRBJ2-5; the match to TRBD2 covers 10 bases. Germline V gene sequence: CDR1 MNHNY, CDR2 SVGAGI (reference sequence). The V gene end was trimmed by 2 bases and the J gene end by 4 bases; junction bases not matched to a gene: 4. This CDR3 spans 15 amino acids. In DNA, the CDR3 is TGTGCCAGCAGTTACCCTCAGCGGGAGGGAGAGACCCAGTACTTC. It translates to CASSYPQREGETQYF.

This clone has only a few counts. V gene TRBV18 combines with J gene TRBJ2-3; D gene uncertain. Germline CDR1 and CDR2: KGHSH and LQKENI. With 2 bases removed from V and 0 bases from J, the gap between germline ends came to 6 bases. This CDR3 has 14 residues. CDR3 DNA: TGTGCCAGCTCACCAAGAGACAGCACAGATACGCAGTATTTT. Its protein is CASSPRDSTDTQYF.

The chain couples TRBV5-1 to TRBJ2-4; weak D call: TRBD1 (6 bases). The V gene lost 0 bases and the J gene lost 5 bases, with 9 bases spanning the gap. The CDR3 runs to 14 residues. Germline CDR1 SGHRS, CDR2 YFSETQ. This CDR3 is CASSLVSGENIQYF. CDR3 bases: TGCGCCAGCAGCTTGGTTTCAGGGGAAAACATTCAGTACTTC.

V usage is TRBV7-2 and J usage is TRBJ2-2, with 7 positions matching TRBD2. V lost 5 bases, J lost 0 bases, and 6 bases stayed unmatched. Germline CDR1 and CDR2: SGHTA and FQGNSA. The CDR3 spans 16 residues. CDR3 amino acids: CASSRIAGSNTGELFF. The DNA of the CDR3 is TGTGCCAGCAGCCGCATAGCGGGTTCGAACACCGGGGAGCTGTTTTTT.

The gene calls are TRBV10-3 and TRBJ1-2; 7 bases line up with TRBD1. This CDR3 is built from 17 residues. The V gene end was trimmed by 0 bases and the J gene end by 2 bases; junction bases not matched to a gene: 9. Germline V gene data show CDR1 as ENHRY and CDR2 as SYGVKD. CDR3 sequence (DNA): TGTGCCATCAGTGAGTCAATGACAGGGATCTCCAACTATGGCTACACCTTC. Protein sequence: CAISESMTGISNYGYTF.

The sample holds many counts of this clone. This chain connects TRBV11-2 to TRBJ1-1; TRBD1 aligns across 8 bases. This CDR3 has 14 amino acids. Unmatched junction bases numbered 13, after V lost 5 bases and J lost 11 bases. Germline V CDR1 and CDR2: SGHAT, FQNNGV. Here the CDR3 DNA reads TGTGCCAGCAGCCGCGGACAGGGTTCCAGGTGGGCTTTCTTT. It is translated as CASSRGQGSRWAFF.

The V gene is TRBV7-2, the J gene TRBJ2-3, with no clear D. There are 18 residues in the CDR3. Germline CDR1 reads SGHTA; CDR2 reads FQGNSA. V was clipped by 0 bases and J by 0 bases, with 16 bases between them. CDR3 region: CASSLAQSAASSTDTQYF. The CDR3 coding sequence is TGTGCCAGCAGCTTAGCGCAATCGGCAGCCTCTAGCACAGATACGCAGTATTTT.

The gene calls are TRBV30 and TRBJ1-5; a weak D match, TRBD1 (6 bases). The V gene lost 1 base and the J gene lost 4 bases, with 14 bases spanning the gap. This CDR3 has 15 amino acids. CDR1 and CDR2 from the germline V gene are GTSNPN and SVGIG (reference sequence). The CDR3 region is CAWSGKTGINQPQHF. As DNA, the CDR3 is TGTGCCTGGAGTGGAAAAACAGGGATAAATCAGCCCCAGCATTTT.